These 8 T cell receptor beta chains were all obtained from the same sample, sequenced in a study of shared clonotypes between healthy human individuals. Selected positively for CCR7 and CD45RO-negative, naive CD8 cells excluded terminally differentiated effector memory CD45RA+ cells. Clones were read by immunoSEQ multiplex PCR, and TCRdb kept only the in-frame ones, dropping some. The repertoire consists of around 2.1 million clones, with under 95% occurring once and the leading ten covering 1.5% to 2%. Sequencing input: naive CD8+ T cells from PBMCs. Source of these receptors: a young man in good health. Some clones in this sample may be carry-over from other donors' samples.

About this clone: This specimen includes other DNA sequences encoding the same CDR3. The chain carries TRBV27 and TRBJ2-3; tentatively, D is TRBD1 (6 bases). There are 15 residues in the CDR3. Germline values: CDR1 MNHEY, CDR2 SMNVEV (reference sequence). V was trimmed by 2 bases and J by 3 bases, leaving 12 bases between them. CDR3 amino acids: CASSLRGSGTDTQYF. CDR3 DNA sequence: TGTGCCAGCAGTTTAAGGGGGAGTGGGACAGATACGCAGTATTTT.

The V call is TRBV27, the J call TRBJ2-2; 10 bases agree with TRBD2. The CDR3 extends over 17 amino acids. Germline CDR1 and CDR2: MNHEY and SMNVEV (reference sequence). V was pared by 4 bases and J by 6 bases, with 11 bases of the junction left unmatched. The CDR3 region has the DNA TGTGCCAGCAGTTACGGTCCGGGTAGCGGGAGGTCCGGGGAGCTGTTTTTT. It yields the protein CASSYGPGSGRSGELFF.

The V call is TRBV9, the J call TRBJ2-2, with unresolved D. V lost 0 bases, J lost 6 bases, and 9 bases lay in between. CDR1 and CDR2 from the germline V gene are SGDLS and YYNGEE. The CDR3 contains 14 residues. CDR3 sequence (DNA): TGTGCCAGCAGCGTAGAATGGGCGGCCGGGGAGCTGTTTTTT. Protein product: CASSVEWAAGELFF.

This chain links TRBV4-3 with TRBJ2-2; D ambiguous. The CDR3 runs to 17 residues. The V end lost 0 bases, the J end lost 7 bases, and 18 bases lay between the germline ends. In germline, CDR1 is LGHNA, CDR2 YSLEER. CDR3 nucleotides: TGCGCCAGCAGCCAAGATAGCACTTTGGGGTGGGGCGGGGAGCTGTTTTTT. It translates to CASSQDSTLGWGGELFF.

Concerning this clone: Other DNA sequences in this specimen translate into the identical CDR3. This rearrangement joins TRBV6-5 to TRBJ1-1; 7 bases fit TRBD1. The J segment lost 4 bases and the V segment lost 2 bases, leaving 7 bases of the junction unmatched. This CDR3 spans 15 amino acids. Looked up from germline, CDR1 is MNHEY and CDR2 is SVGAGI. For the CDR3, the DNA is TGTGCCAGCAGTTACCTTGGGCAGGGGGGCACTGAAGCTTTCTTT. It is translated as CASSYLGQGGTEAFF.

This clone has just one count. This chain uses TRBV27 with TRBJ2-7; D is perhaps TRBD2 (7 bases). The CDR3 consists of 12 residues. CDR1 MNHEY and CDR2 SMNVEV come from the germline V gene (reference sequence). Trimming removed 4 bases at V and 7 bases at J, with 11 bases between. The CDR3, as DNA: TGTGCCAGCAGTTCCGCGGGGGCGGAGCAGTACTTC. As protein: CASSSAGAEQYF.

The V gene is TRBV11-2, the J gene TRBJ2-5, with a possible D match to TRBD2 (6 bases). Per the germline V gene, CDR1 is SGHAT and CDR2 is FQNNGV. The CDR3 sequence is 17 residues long. Trimming removed 5 bases from V and 0 bases from J, with 19 bases in between. The CDR3 is CASSRSLHGGYQETQYF. DNA for the CDR3: TGTGCCAGCAGCCGATCCCTTCACGGAGGGTACCAAGAGACCCAGTACTTC.

The chain uses TRBV15 and TRBJ2-7, with 9 bases lining up with TRBD1. The CDR3 sequence is 14 residues long. Unmatched junction bases numbered 5, after V lost 5 bases and J lost 3 bases. The V gene's germline CDR1 is LNHNV and CDR2 YYDKDF (reference sequence). The CDR3, as DNA: TGTGCCACCAGCGGACGGACAGGGGACTACGAGCAGTACTTC. Translated: CATSGRTGDYEQYF.